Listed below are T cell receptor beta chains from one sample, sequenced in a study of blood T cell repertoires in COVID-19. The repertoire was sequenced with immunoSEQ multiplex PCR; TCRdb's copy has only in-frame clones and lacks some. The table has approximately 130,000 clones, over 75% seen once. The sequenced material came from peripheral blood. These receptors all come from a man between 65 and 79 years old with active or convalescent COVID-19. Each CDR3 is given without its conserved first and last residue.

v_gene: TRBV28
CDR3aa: ASSGLAGGSRSEQF

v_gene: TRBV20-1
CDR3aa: SARLNTEAF

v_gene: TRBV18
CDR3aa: ASSPSDKGGGYT

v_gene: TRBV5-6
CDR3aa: ASSPIAGSSYEQY

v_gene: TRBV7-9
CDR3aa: ASSSTGQGSSANEKLF

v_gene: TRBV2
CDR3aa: ASDRHLQETQY

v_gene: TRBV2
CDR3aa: ASNGPETLNTEAF

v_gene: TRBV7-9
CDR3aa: ASYLAGGPSPLH

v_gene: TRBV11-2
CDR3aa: ASSSYGGYYNEQF

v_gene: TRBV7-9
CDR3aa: ASTQTGMADTQY

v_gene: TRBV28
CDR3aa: ASSLGGRAVEKLF

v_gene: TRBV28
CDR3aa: ASSPTQTGSETQY

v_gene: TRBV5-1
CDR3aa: ASRGGDDNEQF

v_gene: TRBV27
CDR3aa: ASSFQRQGDSSYEQY

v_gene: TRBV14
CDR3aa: ASSLGGYEQY

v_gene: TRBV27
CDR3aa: ASSRVMNTEAF

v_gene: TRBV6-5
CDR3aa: ASSFRDASSPLH

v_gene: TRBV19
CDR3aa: ASVDLGVSETQY

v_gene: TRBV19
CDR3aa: ASSSPAGGKDTQY

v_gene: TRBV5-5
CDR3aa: ASSPMAGGTEAF

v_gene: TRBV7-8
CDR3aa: ASSLAEELYEQY

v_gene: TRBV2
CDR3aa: ASRFGSTGVYGYT

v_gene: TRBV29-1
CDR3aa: SVVGLGQKYNEQF

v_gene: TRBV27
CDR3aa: ASSWRGQPQH

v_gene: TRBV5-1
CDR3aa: ASSLLAGSRGEQF

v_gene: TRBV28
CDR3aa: ASSLSGGYT

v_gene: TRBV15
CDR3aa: ATSRDRGEYNEQF

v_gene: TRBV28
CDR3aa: ASSLRDRVFTGELF

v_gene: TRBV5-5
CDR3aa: ASSLSAGVGFNEQF

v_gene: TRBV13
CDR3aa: ASSWGQSSSGANVLT

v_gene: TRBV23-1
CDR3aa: ASSQSGISNYGYT

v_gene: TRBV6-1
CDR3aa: ASSDPGGPNTEAF

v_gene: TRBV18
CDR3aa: ASSPGTSGETQY

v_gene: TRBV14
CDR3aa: ASSQEHWSTYNEQF

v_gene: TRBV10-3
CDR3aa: ATNLGDTGAYEQY

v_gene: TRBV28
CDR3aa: FCTEAF

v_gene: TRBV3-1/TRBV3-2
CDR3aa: ASSQGALGAGELF

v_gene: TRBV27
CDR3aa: ASSARGAWDQETQY

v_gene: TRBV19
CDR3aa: ASSTGTENTEAF

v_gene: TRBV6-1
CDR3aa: ASSEAGPWGVTQY

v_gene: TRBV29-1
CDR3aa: SVGPMGAQTQY

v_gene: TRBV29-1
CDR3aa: SVEEPGQGSTEAF

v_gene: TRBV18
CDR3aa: ASSISGANYEQY

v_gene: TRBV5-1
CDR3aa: ASSLDRDSVGDTQY

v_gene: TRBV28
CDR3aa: ASTGAQETQY

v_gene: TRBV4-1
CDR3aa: ASSQDPGLAGYEQY

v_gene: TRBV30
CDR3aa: AWSTDRGADSNQPQH

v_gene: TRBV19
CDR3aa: ASSIAEGSTTDTQY

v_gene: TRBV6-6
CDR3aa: ASSYSQGHEEKLF

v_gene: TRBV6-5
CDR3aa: ASSYAGNQPQH

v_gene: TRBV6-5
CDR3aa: ASSYQQVGSPLH

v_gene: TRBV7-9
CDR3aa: ASRIQGARGVYGYT

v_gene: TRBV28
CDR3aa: ASSLSPDREEETQY